This T cell receptor beta chain is from a study of blood T cells in healthy people across ages. A sample-barcoded 5' primer and a J-beta primer mix were used in a second PCR of roughly 6 to 11 cycles. Via MiXCR, TCRdb re-called the 5' RACE reads, giving one row per CDR3 protein. Among about 570,000 distinct CDR3 sequences listed, 27% were seen once. This clonotype came up a few times. V was clipped by 3 bases and J by 3 bases, with 17 bases between them. The CDR3 is made up of 16 amino acids. Germline V gene sequence: CDR1 LNHDA, CDR2 SQIVND (reference sequence). The source of this sequence is a woman in her 70s in good health. The sequenced sample was blood. The gene calls are TRBV19 and TRBJ2-5; possible D gene TRBD1, 5 bases. In DNA, the CDR3 is TGTGCCAGTAGTATCTCTCCCGTCGGCAGGGAAGAGACCCAGTACTTC. This encodes CASSISPVGREETQYF.